This TCR beta chain originates from a study of PD-1 blockade in classical Hodgkin lymphoma. As to this clone: Its target is unknown.

Clones were sequenced by immunoSEQ multiplex PCR, and TCRdb holds only the in-frame ones, with some missing. The data contain 72,000 or so clones, around 93% of them singletons. After autologous stem cell transplantation all patients relapsed, and prior brentuximab vedotin exposure differed between cohorts. Overall study findings and caveats: It was CD4+ TCR diversity, not CD8+, that rose significantly by C4D1.

V lost 4 bases to trimming and J lost 9 bases; unmatched junction nucleotides: 25. The CDR3 is 18 amino acids. Germline-derived CDR1 and CDR2 are GTSNPN and SVGIG (reference sequence). The chain uses TRBV30 and TRBJ2-7; 9 positions match TRBD1. This clonotype was obtained from a human donor with classical Hodgkin lymphoma. Sequenced material: peripheral blood mononuclear cells (PBMCs), taken at baseline. CDR3 loop: CAWNPPWTGEVSGPGQYF. CDR3 bases: TGTGCCTGGAATCCCCCGTGGACAGGGGAGGTGAGTGGCCCAGGGCAGTACTTC.